This TCR beta chain was found in a study of blood T cell repertoires in COVID-19. The CDR3 extends over 12 amino acids. The germline V gene encodes CDR1 GTSNPN and CDR2 SVGIG (reference sequence). V trimming: 7 bases; J trimming: 4 bases; junction bases outside the gene matches: 1. Clones were sequenced by immunoSEQ multiplex PCR, and TCRdb holds only the in-frame ones, with some missing. The table shows around 40,000 clones, with roughly 78% occurring only once. The J gene is TRBJ1-5, the V gene TRBV30; 10 nucleotides match TRBD1. This clonotype originated in an elderly man with active or convalescent COVID-19. Sequenced input: peripheral blood. In DNA, the CDR3 is TGTGCCTTGGACAGGGGGAATCAGCCCCAGCATTTT. This sequence encodes CALDRGNQPQHF.